In its sample, the clone carrying this T cell receptor (beta chain) was seen many times. Its antigen is not known. This entry belongs to a study of human T cells and chemical hapten exposure. A single record per CDR3 protein comes from TCRdb applying MiXCR to the RACE reads. The table has 50,000 to 65,000 distinct CDR3 sequences, around 7% seen once. Whole-study results and caveats: As patch test score rose, PT1 expanded TCR counts tended to rise as well.

Regarding time point: pre-sensitization, week 0. Stated treatment: therapeutic diphenylcyclopropenone sensitization with weekly scalp DPC. Each patch test followed a blood draw. The TCR originated in a woman aged 25 to 39 with alopecia areata. Some clones in this sample may be carry-over from other donors' samples. Sequencing used whole blood, obtained in connection with sensitization to the hapten diphenylcyclopropenone (DPC).

The CDR3 DNA reads TGTGCCAGCAGGCCCGTACGAGGACTAGCGGGGGACTTTCAAGAGACCCAGTACTTC. Encoded protein: CASRPVRGLAGDFQETQYF. The J gene is TRBJ2-5, the V gene TRBV2, with TRBD2 matching 13 bases. Germline lookup yields CDR1 SNHLY and CDR2 FYNNEI. The CDR3 spans 19 residues. The J segment lost 2 bases and the V segment lost 6 bases, leaving 15 bases of the junction unmatched.